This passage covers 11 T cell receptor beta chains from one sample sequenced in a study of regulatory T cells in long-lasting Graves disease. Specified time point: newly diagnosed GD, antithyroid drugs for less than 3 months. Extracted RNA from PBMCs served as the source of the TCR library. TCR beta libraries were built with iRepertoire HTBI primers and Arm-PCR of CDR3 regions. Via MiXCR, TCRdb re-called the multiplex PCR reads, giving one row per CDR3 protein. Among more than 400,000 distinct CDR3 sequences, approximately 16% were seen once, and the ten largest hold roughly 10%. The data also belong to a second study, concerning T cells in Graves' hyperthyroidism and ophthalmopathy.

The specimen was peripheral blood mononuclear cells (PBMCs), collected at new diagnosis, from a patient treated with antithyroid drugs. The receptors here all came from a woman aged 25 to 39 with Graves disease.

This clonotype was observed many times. CDR3 bases: TGTGCCAGCCGACCGTACCGGACTAGCGACCGAACCTACGAGCAGTACTTC. Translation gives CASRPYRTSDRTYEQYF. V usage is TRBV7-3 and J usage is TRBJ2-7; the match to TRBD2 covers 9 bases. Germline CDR1 reads SGHTA; CDR2 reads FQGTGA. Losses at the gene ends were 8 bases for V and 2 bases for J; bases not matched to a gene: 16. The CDR3 runs to 17 residues.

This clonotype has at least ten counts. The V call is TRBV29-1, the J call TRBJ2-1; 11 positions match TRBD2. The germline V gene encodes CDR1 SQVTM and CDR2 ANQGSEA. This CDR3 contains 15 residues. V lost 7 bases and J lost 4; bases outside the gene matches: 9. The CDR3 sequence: CSARDRTSGYNEQFF. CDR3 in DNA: TGCAGCGCCAGGGACAGGACTAGCGGGTACAATGAGCAGTTCTTC.

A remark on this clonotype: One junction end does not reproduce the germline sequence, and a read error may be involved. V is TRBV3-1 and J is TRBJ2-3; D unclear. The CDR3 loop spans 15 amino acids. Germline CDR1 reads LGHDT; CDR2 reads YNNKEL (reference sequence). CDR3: CASGQERPGADTQYF. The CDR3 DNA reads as TGTGCCAGCGGCCAAGAGAGGCCAGGAGCAGATACGCAGTATTTT.

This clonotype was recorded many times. CDR3 DNA sequence: TGTGCCAGCAGCTTACCATTGATCGAAAAACTGTTTTTT. Translation gives CASSLPLIEKLFF. This chain uses TRBV7-9 with TRBJ1-4; D is uncertain. Germline CDR1 and CDR2: SEHNR and FQNEAQ (reference sequence). Trimming pared 2 bases from V and 8 bases from J, leaving 9 bases between. The CDR3 is 13 residues long. Full variable domain (missing parts from reference TRBV7-9 and TRBJ1-4): DTGVSQNPRHKITKRGQNVTFRCDPISEHNRLYWYRQTLGQGPEFLTYFQNEAQLEKSRLLSDRFSAERPKGSFSTLEIQRTEQGDSAMYLCASSLPLIEKLFFGSGTQLSVL.

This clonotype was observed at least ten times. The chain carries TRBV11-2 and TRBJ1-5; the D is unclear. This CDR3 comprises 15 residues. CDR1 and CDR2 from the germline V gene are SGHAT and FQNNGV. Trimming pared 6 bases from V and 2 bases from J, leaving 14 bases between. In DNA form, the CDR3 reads TGTGCCAGCAGTCCCGACCTAGACGGCAATCAGCCCCAGCATTTT. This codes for CASSPDLDGNQPQHF.

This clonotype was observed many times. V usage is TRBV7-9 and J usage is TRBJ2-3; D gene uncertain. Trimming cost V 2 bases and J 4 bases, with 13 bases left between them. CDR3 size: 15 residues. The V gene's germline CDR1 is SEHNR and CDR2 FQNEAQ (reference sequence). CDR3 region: CASSLISSAADTQYF. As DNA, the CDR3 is TGTGCCAGCAGCTTAATATCCTCGGCGGCAGATACGCAGTATTTT.

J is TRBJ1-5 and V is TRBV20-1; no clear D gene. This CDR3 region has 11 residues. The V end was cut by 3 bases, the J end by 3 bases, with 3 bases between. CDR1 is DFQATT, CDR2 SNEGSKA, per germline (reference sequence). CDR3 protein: CSASHNQPQHF. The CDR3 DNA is TGCAGTGCTAGCCACAATCAGCCCCAGCATTTT.

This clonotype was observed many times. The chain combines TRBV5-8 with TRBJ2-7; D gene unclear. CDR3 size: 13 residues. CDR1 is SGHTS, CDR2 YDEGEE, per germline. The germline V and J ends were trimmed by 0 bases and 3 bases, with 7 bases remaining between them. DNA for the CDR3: TGTGCCAGCAGCTTGGAGGCAGACTACGAGCAGTACTTC. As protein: CASSLEADYEQYF.

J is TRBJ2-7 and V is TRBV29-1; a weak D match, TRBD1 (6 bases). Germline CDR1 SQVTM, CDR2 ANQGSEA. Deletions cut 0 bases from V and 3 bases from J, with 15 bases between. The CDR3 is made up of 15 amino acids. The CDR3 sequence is CSVEETGSDRYEQYF. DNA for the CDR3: TGCAGCGTTGAAGAAACAGGGTCAGATCGCTACGAGCAGTACTTC.

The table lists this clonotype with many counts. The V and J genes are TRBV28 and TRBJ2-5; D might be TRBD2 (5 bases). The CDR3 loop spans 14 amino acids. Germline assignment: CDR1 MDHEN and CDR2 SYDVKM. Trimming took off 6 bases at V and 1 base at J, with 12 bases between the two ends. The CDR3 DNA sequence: TGTGCCAGCAGGCCCGGGGAATTCCAAGAGACCCAGTACTTC. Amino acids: CASRPGEFQETQYF.

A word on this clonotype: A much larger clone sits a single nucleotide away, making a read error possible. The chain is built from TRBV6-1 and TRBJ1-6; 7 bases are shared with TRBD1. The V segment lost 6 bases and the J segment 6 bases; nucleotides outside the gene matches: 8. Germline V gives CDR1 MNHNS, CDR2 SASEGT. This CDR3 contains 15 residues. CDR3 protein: CASRPDRLTNSPLHF. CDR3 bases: TGTGCCAGCAGACCGGACAGGCTGACTAATTCACCCCTCCACTTT.